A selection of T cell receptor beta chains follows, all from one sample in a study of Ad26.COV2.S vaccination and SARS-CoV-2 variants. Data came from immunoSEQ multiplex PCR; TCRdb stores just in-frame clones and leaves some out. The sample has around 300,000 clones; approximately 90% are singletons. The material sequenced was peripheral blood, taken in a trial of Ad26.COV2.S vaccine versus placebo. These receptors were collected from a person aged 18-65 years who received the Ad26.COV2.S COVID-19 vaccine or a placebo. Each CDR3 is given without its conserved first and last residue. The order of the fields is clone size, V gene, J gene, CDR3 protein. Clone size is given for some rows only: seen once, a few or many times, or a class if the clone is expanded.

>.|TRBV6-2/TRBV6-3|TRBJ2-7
ASSLTDYEQY
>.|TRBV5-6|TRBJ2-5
ASSFSTGWETQY
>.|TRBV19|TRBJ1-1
ATMEGPMNTEAF
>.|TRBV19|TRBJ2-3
ASSRTDGDTQY
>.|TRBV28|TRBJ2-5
ASSSRTVQTQY
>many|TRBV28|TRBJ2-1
ASSQGQGPYNEQF
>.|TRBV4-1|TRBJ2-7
ASSQEGGQGVNIRYEQY
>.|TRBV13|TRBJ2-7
ASSYDSTNEQY
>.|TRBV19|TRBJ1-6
ASTDSSYNSPLH
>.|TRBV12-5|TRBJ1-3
ASGLNHGGSGGFRNTIY
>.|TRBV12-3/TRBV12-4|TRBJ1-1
ASSGLSNTEAF
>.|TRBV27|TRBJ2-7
ASSFIGGSGYEQY
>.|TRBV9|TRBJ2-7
ASSVDGGAPYEQY
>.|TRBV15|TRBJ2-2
ATSRGWQGALTGELF
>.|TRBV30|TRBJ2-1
AWSGGPNEQF
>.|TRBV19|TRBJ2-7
ASSIRTGTYEQY